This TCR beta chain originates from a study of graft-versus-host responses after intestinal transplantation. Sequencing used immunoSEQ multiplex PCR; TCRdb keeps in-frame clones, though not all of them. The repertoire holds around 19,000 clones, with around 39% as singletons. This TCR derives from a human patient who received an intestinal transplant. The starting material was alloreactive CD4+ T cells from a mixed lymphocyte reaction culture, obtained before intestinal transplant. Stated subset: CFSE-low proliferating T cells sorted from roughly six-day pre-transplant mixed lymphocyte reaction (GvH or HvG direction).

The CDR3 loop reads CASSPPAGAGSYNEQFF. CDR3 DNA sequence: TGTGCCAGCTCACCCCCAGCCGGGGCCGGCTCCTACAATGAGCAGTTCTTC. This chain connects TRBV18 to TRBJ2-1; the D call may be TRBD1 or TRBD2 (5 bases each). Germline loops: CDR1 KGHSH, CDR2 LQKENI. This CDR3 is 17 amino acids long. Trimming shortened V by 3 bases and J by 0 bases, and 15 bases separated the two germline ends.